Given below is one T cell receptor (beta chain) in context. The target antigen is unknown. This specimen comes from a study of shared clonotypes between healthy human individuals. Overall study: Three plates were used per donor for CD4 naive, three for CD4 memory, two for CD8 naive and one for CD8 memory. Overall study results and limits: Lower generation probabilities were found for non-shared clonotypes than for those shared by all four donors. Represented diversity, genetic and exposure-history alike, was limited by few donors.

This CDR3 region has 11 residues. V was cut by 4 bases and J by 5 bases, with 6 bases left in between. CDR1 and CDR2 (germline): SGHVS, FNYEAQ. The naive CD8 fraction comprised CD45RO-negative cells positively selected for CCR7 and excluded terminally differentiated effector memory CD45RA+ cells. Donors, healthy HIV-negative adults, lacked recent acute infections or vaccinations. TCRdb keeps only in-frame clones here, not all; method: immunoSEQ multiplex PCR. In the table there are 1.5 million to 2.5 million clones, about 95% of which are singletons. The rearrangement links TRBV7-6 to TRBJ2-7; no clear D. This TCR was sampled from a man aged 18-30 years in good health. Sample: naive CD8+ T cells sorted from blood. The CDR3 protein is CASSYAHEQYF. The CDR3 DNA follows: TGTGCCAGCAGCTACGCTCACGAGCAGTACTTC.